The sequence of this TCR beta chain was determined in a study of blood T cell repertoires in COVID-19. Study in general: Acute and convalescent COVID-19 samples came from the United States, Italy and Spain. Sample material is recorded as cDNA or gDNA derived from T cells, B-cell-depleted T cells, or PBMCs.

In this sample, this clone turned up once. Only in-frame clones appear in the TCRdb table, and some are missing; sequencing was by immunoSEQ multiplex PCR. This table has roughly 80,000 clones, approximately 81% appearing once. CDR1 and CDR2 from the germline V gene are SGHVS and FQNEAQ. Trimming removed 3 bases at V and 0 bases at J, with 18 bases between. The CDR3 extends over 17 amino acids. This sequence originates from a man older than 75 with acute or convalescent COVID-19. Material for sequencing was peripheral blood. The V and J genes are TRBV7-8 and TRBJ2-7, with D perhaps TRBD1 (5 bases). The CDR3 DNA reads as TGTGCCAGCAGCTTTTTATTTGACAGAATTAGCTCCTACGAGCAGTACTTC. Residues: CASSFLFDRISSYEQYF.